This entry lists 32 T cell receptor beta chains sequenced from one sample in a study of blood T cell repertoires in COVID-19. Using immunoSEQ multiplex PCR, the repertoire was profiled, and TCRdb retains in-frame clones only, with some absent. The sample has tens of thousands of clones; approximately 92% are singletons. Sequences were obtained from peripheral blood. Receptor source: a man between 60 and 75 years old with active COVID-19.

V and J are TRBV6-5 and TRBJ2-3; 9 bases fit TRBD1. The germline CDR1 and CDR2 sequences are MNHEY and SVGAGI. The CDR3 consists of 15 residues. J was trimmed by 3 bases and V by 5 bases; bases with no gene match: 6. The CDR3 sequence: CASSNWGQGTDTQYF. The CDR3 DNA follows: TGTGCCAGCAGTAATTGGGGACAGGGTACAGATACGCAGTATTTT.

The chain carries TRBV7-3 and TRBJ2-2; 10 bases fit TRBD2. This CDR3 has 15 amino acids. With 6 bases clipped from V and 4 bases from J, the junction kept 5 bases outside the gene matches. Germline assignment: CDR1 SGHTA and CDR2 FQGTGA. CDR3 region: CASRASGSVTGELFF. As DNA, the CDR3 is TGTGCCAGCAGGGCTAGCGGGAGTGTCACCGGGGAGCTGTTTTTT.

CDR3 amino acids: CASSPGTVDTGNTIYF. CDR3 bases: TGTGCCAGCAGCCCGGGGACAGTCGATACTGGAAACACCATATATTTT. The rearrangement links TRBV7-2 to TRBJ1-3; the match to TRBD1 covers 7 bases. The germline gives CDR1 SGHTA, CDR2 FQGNSA. The CDR3 spans 16 residues. V was clipped by 5 bases and J by 2 bases; unmatched bases: 9.

V and J are TRBV7-3 and TRBJ2-3, with 12 bases fitting TRBD2. Trimming at V came to 4 bases and at J to 4 bases, leaving 6 bases not matched to a gene. Germline CDR1 and CDR2: SGHTA and FQGTGA. The CDR3 is made up of 16 amino acids. The CDR3 spells CASSSLAGGDADTQYF. The CDR3 region has the DNA TGTGCCAGCAGCTCCCTAGCGGGAGGGGATGCAGATACGCAGTATTTT.

The V gene is TRBV11-1, the J gene TRBJ2-5; 11 bases map to TRBD1. CDR1 and CDR2 from the germline V gene are SGHAT and FQDESV (reference sequence). The CDR3 contains 13 residues. V lost 8 bases, J lost 4 bases, and 3 bases stayed unmatched. CDR3 in DNA: TGTGCCAGCGGACAGGGGGCGGGAGAGACCCAGTACTTC. Translating it yields CASGQGAGETQYF.

The chain has TRBV7-9 and TRBJ2-1, with 14 positions matching TRBD2. V was pared by 5 bases and J by 7 bases, with 4 bases of the junction left unmatched. CDR1 SEHNR and CDR2 FQNEAQ come from the germline V gene (reference sequence). This CDR3 is built from 15 residues. The CDR3 region has the DNA TGTGCCAGCAGCACCGGGACTAGCGGGAGTAATGAGCAGTTCTTC. It yields the protein CASSTGTSGSNEQFF.

The V and J genes are TRBV18 and TRBJ1-3; D unclear. The germline gives CDR1 KGHSH, CDR2 LQKENI. With 5 bases removed from V and 0 bases from J, the gap between germline ends came to 8 bases. The CDR3 runs 14 residues. The DNA of the CDR3 is TGTGCCAGCTCAACCGGGAACTCTGGAAACACCATATATTTT. This sequence encodes CASSTGNSGNTIYF.

The rearrangement uses TRBV7-9 and TRBJ1-4, with D unresolved. Germline lookup yields CDR1 SEHNR and CDR2 FQNEAQ (reference sequence). V lost 2 bases and J lost 8, with 9 bases in between. This CDR3 is 13 amino acids long. The CDR3 protein is CASSLTRREKLFF. For the CDR3, the DNA is TGTGCCAGCAGCTTAACGAGGAGAGAAAAACTGTTTTTT. Complete variable domain (other parts from reference TRBV7-9 and TRBJ1-4): DTGVSQNPRHKITKRGQNVTFRCDPISEHNRLYWYRQTLGQGPEFLTYFQNEAQLEKSRLLSDRFSAERPKGSFSTLEIQRTEQGDSAMYLCASSLTRREKLFFGSGTQLSVL.

This clone was detected once. Other DNA sequences in this specimen translate into the identical CDR3. The genes are TRBV5-1 and TRBJ2-3, with TRBD2 matching 10 bases. CDR1 and CDR2 (germline): SGHRS, YFSETQ. Trimming at V came to 0 bases and at J to 1 base, leaving 2 bases not matched to a gene. The CDR3 spans 16 residues. The chain's CDR3 is CASSLGGTSGTDTQYF. CDR3 bases: TGCGCCAGCAGCTTGGGGGGGACTAGCGGCACAGATACGCAGTATTTT.

The chain carries TRBV4-1 and TRBJ2-1; TRBD2 agrees at 14 bases. Germline lookup yields CDR1 MGHRA and CDR2 YSYEKL. The CDR3 has 17 residues. V gave up 1 base and J gave up 7 bases; unmatched junction bases: 6. DNA of the CDR3: TGCGCCAGCAGCCAAGTCGAGGGACTAGCGGGAGCGAATGAGCAGTTCTTC. Protein: CASSQVEGLAGANEQFF.

The chain combines TRBV7-2 with TRBJ2-5; 8 bases are a match to TRBD2. This CDR3 is built from 15 residues. The V and J ends lost 2 bases and 4 bases, in that order; junction bases with no gene match: 6. The germline CDR1 and CDR2 sequences are SGHTA and FQGNSA. The DNA for the CDR3 is TGTGCCAGCAGCTTATATAGCGGGAAGGGAGAGACCCAGTACTTC. Translated: CASSLYSGKGETQYF.

This clone was picked up one time. The chain has TRBV7-3 and TRBJ2-1; 11 bases map to TRBD2. CDR3 length equals 16 residues. CDR1 is SGHTA, CDR2 FQGTGA, per germline. J lost 6 bases, V lost 2 bases, and 6 bases had no gene match. The CDR3 is CASSLDGLAGGNEQFF. As DNA, the CDR3 is TGTGCCAGCAGCTTAGATGGGCTAGCGGGAGGCAATGAGCAGTTCTTC.

In DNA form, the CDR3 reads TGTGCCAGCAGTTTAGGCAGCTACAATGAGCAGTTCTTC. Protein sequence: CASSLGSYNEQFF. The genes are TRBV12-3 or TRBV12-4 and TRBJ2-1, with D unresolved. This CDR3 region has 13 residues. Trimming removed 1 base at V and 3 bases at J, with 4 bases between.

The chain recombines TRBV7-2 with TRBJ2-3, with a possible D match to TRBD2 (5 bases). Germline CDR1 reads SGHTA; CDR2 reads FQGNSA. The CDR3 loop spans 16 amino acids. V was shortened by 1 base and J by 2 bases, with 13 bases between the two germline ends. This CDR3 reads CASSLGPSRTTDTQYF. The CDR3 DNA sequence: TGTGCCAGCAGCTTAGGGCCTAGCAGGACCACAGATACGCAGTATTTT.

The V and J genes are TRBV3-1 (or the pseudogene TRBV3-2) and TRBJ2-7, with TRBD2 identical over 7 bases. Germline CDR1 and CDR2: LGHDT and YNNKEL (reference sequence). The CDR3 has 17 amino acids. Unmatched junction bases numbered 14, after V lost 1 base and J lost 5 bases. DNA of the CDR3: TGTGCCAGCAGCCAAGTTGTTTTGAGGGAGGGATCCCACGAGCAGTACTTC. It encodes CASSQVVLREGSHEQYF.

This chain uses TRBV18 with TRBJ2-2; no reliable D call. Trimming took off 3 bases at V and 2 bases at J, with 16 bases between the two ends. CDR3 length: 17 residues. Per germline, CDR1 KGHSH and CDR2 LQKENI. The CDR3 DNA reads as TGTGCCAGCTCACCCCGGCCAGTCGAGGCAAACACCGGGGAGCTGTTTTTT. It translates to CASSPRPVEANTGELFF. Based on the CDR3 plus reference TRBV18 and TRBJ2-2, the full variable domain is NAGVMQNPRHLVRRRGQEARLRCSPMKGHSHVYWYRQLPEEGLKFMVYLQKENIIDESGMPKERFSAEFPKEGPSILRIQQVVRGDSAAYFCASSPRPVEANTGELFFGEGSRLTVL.

The V and J genes are TRBV7-2 and TRBJ1-2, with TRBD1 as a possible D gene (6 bases). The V end lost 1 base, the J end lost 6 bases, and 9 bases lay between the germline ends. The CDR3 is made up of 13 amino acids. Germline values: CDR1 SGHTA, CDR2 FQGNSA. The CDR3 DNA is TGTGCCAGCAGCTTAGGGTACAGGGATGGCTACACCTTC. Amino acid sequence: CASSLGYRDGYTF.

Only a few counts were recorded for this clone. This chain joins TRBV5-1 and TRBJ1-2; 7 bases match TRBD1. This CDR3 comprises 15 residues. Germline values: CDR1 SGHRS, CDR2 YFSETQ. Trimming at V came to 7 bases and at J to 4 bases, leaving 13 bases not matched to a gene. CDR3 in amino acids: CASGQGGEPPYGYTF. CDR3 DNA: TGCGCCAGCGGCCAGGGGGGCGAGCCGCCCTATGGCTACACCTTC.

The chain uses TRBV4-2 and TRBJ2-7, with a tentative D call TRBD2 (5 bases). From germline, CDR1 is LGHNA and CDR2 YNFKEQ. CDR3 size: 18 residues. V lost 0 bases and J lost 0, with 18 bases in between. CDR3 sequence reads: CASSQDRGQAVLSYEQYF. CDR3 in DNA: TGTGCCAGCAGCCAAGATCGGGGTCAAGCGGTTCTCTCCTACGAGCAGTACTTC.

The chain has TRBV20-1 and TRBJ2-5; D is undetermined. Trimming pared 5 bases from V and 5 bases from J, leaving 9 bases between. Looked up from germline, CDR1 is DFQATT and CDR2 is SNEGSKA (reference sequence). The CDR3 totals 11 residues. The CDR3 reads CSAENGETQYF. CDR3 nucleotides: TGCAGTGCTGAGAACGGGGAGACCCAGTACTTC.

J is TRBJ2-7 and V is TRBV30, with 8 bases matching TRBD1. The CDR3 is 15 amino acids. Per the germline V gene, CDR1 is GTSNPN and CDR2 is SVGIG (reference sequence). The V and J ends lost 0 bases and 0 bases, in that order; junction bases with no gene match: 4. The CDR3 region is CAWSVRDRSSYEQYF. CDR3 nucleotide sequence: TGTGCCTGGAGTGTGCGGGACAGGAGCTCCTACGAGCAGTACTTC.

The rearrangement joins TRBV5-4 to TRBJ1-2, with TRBD1 as a possible D gene (6 bases). Germline CDR1 reads SGHNT; CDR2 reads YYREEE (reference sequence). The CDR3 is made up of 14 amino acids. V was shortened by 4 bases and J by 4 bases, with 14 bases between the two germline ends. The CDR3 nucleotides read TGTGCCAGCAGCAGTAGGGACACCCCCTATGGCTACACCTTC. This gives the protein CASSSRDTPYGYTF.

This rearrangement joins TRBV9 to TRBJ2-7; D is ambiguous. Trimming left V 3 bases short and J 6 bases short, with 13 bases between. The CDR3 runs to 13 residues. Per germline, CDR1 SGDLS and CDR2 YYNGEE. The CDR3 DNA follows: TGTGCCAGCAGCGCCCCTTCGCTCGGCGAGCAGTACTTC. Protein: CASSAPSLGEQYF.

The table lists this clone with a few counts. The genes are TRBV28 and TRBJ2-1, with TRBD2 matching 9 bases. CDR3 length equals 15 residues. V shed 8 bases and J 6 bases; nucleotides not matched to a gene: 11. Looked up from germline, CDR1 is MDHEN and CDR2 is SYDVKM. The CDR3, as DNA: TGTGCCAGCCTCGGGTGGCTAGCGGGACGCAATGAGCAGTTCTTC. This translates into CASLGWLAGRNEQFF. Complete variable domain (other parts from reference TRBV28 and TRBJ2-1): DVKVTQSSRYLVKRTGEKVFLECVQDMDHENMFWYRQDPGLGLRLIYFSYDVKMKEKGDIPEGYSVSREKKERFSLILESASTNQTSMYLCASLGWLAGRNEQFFGPGTRLTVL.

This clone was seen only once. The J gene is TRBJ2-7, the V gene TRBV5-1; 8 nucleotides line up with TRBD2. This CDR3 has 15 residues. J lost 6 bases, V lost 0 bases, and 8 bases had no gene match. Looked up from germline, CDR1 is SGHRS and CDR2 is YFSETQ. The CDR3 sequence is CASSLGGLDAGEQYF. CDR3 DNA sequence: TGCGCCAGCAGCTTGGGGGGACTAGACGCCGGCGAGCAGTACTTC.

The chain has TRBV7-9 and TRBJ1-1; 8 bases agree with TRBD1. After removal of 3 bases from V and 11 bases from J, the junction contained 8 bases not matched to a gene. The CDR3 has 13 amino acids. Germline CDR1 reads SEHNR; CDR2 reads FQNEAQ (reference sequence). This CDR3 is CASSLGQGARAFF. CDR3 nucleotide sequence: TGTGCCAGCAGCTTGGGTCAGGGGGCGCGGGCTTTCTTT.

The chain is built from TRBV4-2 and TRBJ2-2, with 11 bases aligning to TRBD2. The CDR3 is 19 residues long. Trimming cost V 0 bases and J 6 bases; bases outside gene matches: 12. Germline V gives CDR1 LGHNA, CDR2 YNFKEQ. CDR3 in DNA: TGTGCCAGCAGCCAAGAAGCTCTCACTAGCGGGAGAAGGGCCGGGGAGCTGTTTTTT. The encoded protein is CASSQEALTSGRRAGELFF.

The rearrangement joins TRBV19 to TRBJ2-1, with 7 bases matching TRBD2. The germline CDR1 and CDR2 sequences are LNHDA and SQIVND (reference sequence). With V trimmed by 7 bases and J by 5 bases, 14 bases remained unmatched. There are 16 residues in the CDR3. The chain's CDR3 is CASTPWGGPVDNEQFF. The CDR3 DNA is TGTGCCAGTACCCCGTGGGGAGGGCCGGTAGACAATGAGCAGTTCTTC.

CDR3 in amino acids: CASSLAIGGRNEKLFF. CDR3 nucleotides: TGTGCCAGCAGCTTAGCGATCGGGGGTCGGAATGAAAAACTGTTTTTT. The chain carries TRBV7-9 and TRBJ1-4; weak D call: TRBD1 (5 bases). The V end was cut by 0 bases, the J end by 5 bases, with 13 bases between. The CDR3 is made up of 16 amino acids. Per the germline V gene, CDR1 is SEHNR and CDR2 is FQNEAQ (reference sequence).

This clone was detected once. The chain joins TRBV2 to TRBJ1-2; a possible D gene is TRBD1 (6 bases). The CDR3 has 16 amino acids. The V end was cut by 6 bases, the J end by 5 bases, with 22 bases between. The V gene's germline CDR1 is SNHLY and CDR2 FYNNEI. The CDR3 bases are TGTGCCAGCAGGAAAGAAAGGACCAGGGGCCAATATGGCTACACCTTC. Its translation: CASRKERTRGQYGYTF.

This clone showed up just once. This rearrangement joins TRBV5-1 to TRBJ1-1, with TRBD1 identical over 9 bases. This CDR3 has 16 amino acids. Germline V gene lookup returns CDR1 SGHRS and CDR2 YFSETQ. J gave up 5 bases and V 4 bases, and 12 bases lay outside the gene matches. The CDR3 DNA reads as TGCGCCAGCAGCGTGTTACCGGGACAGGGTGGAACTGAAGCTTTCTTT. Its translation is CASSVLPGQGGTEAFF.

The V gene is TRBV7-2, the J gene TRBJ2-7, with 8 bases lining up with TRBD2. The germline CDR1 and CDR2 sequences are SGHTA and FQGNSA. Trimming took 5 bases from V and 3 from J; bases not matched to a gene: 15. There are 17 residues in the CDR3. CDR3 in DNA: TGTGCCAGCAGCCCAAGAGGGCGGCGGAGCGGGGGCTACGAGCAGTACTTC. As protein: CASSPRGRRSGGYEQYF.